The present T cell receptor beta chain was sequenced within a study of blood T cell repertoires in COVID-19. Study overall: The United States, Italy and Spain provided the acute and convalescent COVID-19 samples.

Method: immunoSEQ multiplex PCR; TCRdb's copy keeps in-frame clones and lacks some. Here the sample spans hundreds of thousands of clones, 80% to 90% being singletons. CDR3 length: 15 amino acids. Sequences were obtained from PBMCs or T cells enriched from blood (not recorded which). The rearrangement links TRBV12-2 to TRBJ1-4; the table's D call, TRBD1, was not checked against the DNA. TRBV12-2 is noted as a pseudogene. The sequence derives from a man aged 45-65 years who had been exposed to COVID-19. The CDR3 DNA sequence: TGTGCAAGTCGCCTAGGGGGACAGATCCGTGAAAAACTGTTTTTT. Its translation is CASRLGGQIREKLFF.